Included here is one T cell receptor (beta chain) sequence, with context. The antigen is unknown. This record comes from a study of shared clonotypes between healthy human individuals. Study-wide results and limits: The study generally estimated greater richness for naive than memory subsets.

The CDR3 covers 14 residues. Germline values: CDR1 SGHKS, CDR2 YYEKEE (reference sequence). The ends were cut back, 2 bases at V and 8 bases at J, with 13 bases in the middle. TCRdb's copy holds only in-frame clones and misses some; the assay was immunoSEQ multiplex PCR. Among hundreds of thousands of clones listed, around 73% were seen once. This receptor was taken from a woman aged 25 to 39 in good health. The sequencing input was memory CD4+ T cells sorted from blood. Subset denoted: CD45RA-negative fraction. The rearrangement links TRBV5-5 to TRBJ1-4, with D unclear. Here the CDR3 DNA reads TGTGCCAGCAGCTTTCGTGGGTATGGCGAAAAACTGTTTTTT. Its translation: CASSFRGYGEKLFF.